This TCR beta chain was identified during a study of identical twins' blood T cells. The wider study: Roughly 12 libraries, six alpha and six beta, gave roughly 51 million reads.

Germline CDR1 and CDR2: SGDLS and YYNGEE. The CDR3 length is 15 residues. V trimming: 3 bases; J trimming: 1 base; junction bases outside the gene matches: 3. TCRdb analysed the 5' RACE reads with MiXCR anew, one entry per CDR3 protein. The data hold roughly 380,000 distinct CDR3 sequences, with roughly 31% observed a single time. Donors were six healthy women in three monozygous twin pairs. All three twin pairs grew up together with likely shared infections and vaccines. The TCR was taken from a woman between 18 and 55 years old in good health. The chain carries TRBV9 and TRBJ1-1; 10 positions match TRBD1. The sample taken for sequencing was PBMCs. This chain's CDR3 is CASSGTGGENTEAFF. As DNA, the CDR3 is TGTGCCAGCAGCGGGACAGGGGGAGAGAACACTGAAGCTTTCTTT.